Listed below are T cell receptor beta chains from one sample, sequenced in a study of T-cell reconstitution after alpha-beta-depleted transplantation in children. TCRdb redid the calling of the PCR reads with MiXCR, one entry per CDR3 protein. The sample contains 200,000 to 250,000 distinct CDR3 sequences, 8.5% to 10% of which appear only once. The material sequenced was PBMCs from the stem cell graft donor, taken from the stem cell graft. The receptors here all came from a human donor who donated a stem cell graft to a child with acute lymphoblastic leukemia. CDR3s include the opening cysteine and the closing phenylalanine or tryptophan. The D gene is left open where the match is weak. The size field is filled for only some rows; it gives once, few, many or a size class.

>TRBV6-2/TRBV6-3|-|TRBJ1-1|-|13
TGTGCCAGCAGTTACGTTACAGGGTCTGAAGCTTTCTTT
CASSYVTGSEAFF
>TRBV7-9|TRBD1|TRBJ2-5|many|15
TGTGCCAGCAGCTTAGGGGACAGAGACCAAGAGACCCAGTACTTC
CASSLGDRDQETQYF
>TRBV7-9|-|TRBJ1-4|few|16
TGTGCCAGCAGCCGGCGGGGGGGCCTTGGAAATGAAAAACTGTTTTTT
CASSRRGGLGNEKLFF
>TRBV7-8|-|TRBJ2-5|many|14
TGTGCCAGCAGCTTCGGGACGGTGCAAGAGACCCAGTACTTC
CASSFGTVQETQYF
>TRBV11-2|-|TRBJ2-7|few|16
TGTGCCAGCAGCTATCGAGAGTCCGGGCTTTTGGACGAGCAGTACTTC
CASSYRESGLLDEQYF
>TRBV5-5|TRBD2|TRBJ2-3|many|16
TGTGCCAGCAGCCCGATGACTAGCGGGCTCACAGATACGCAGTATTTT
CASSPMTSGLTDTQYF
>TRBV24-1|TRBD2|TRBJ2-1|few|15
TGTGCCACCAGTGATACGGGACTAGGCGTGAATGAGCAGTTCTTC
CATSDTGLGVNEQFF
>TRBV4-2|TRBD1|TRBJ1-1|-|15
TGTGCCAGCAGCCAGGGGGGACAGGGGAACACTGAAGCTTTCTTT
CASSQGGQGNTEAFF
>TRBV2|-|TRBJ2-7|few|14
TGTGCCAGCAGTGAAGAGGGCAGAGGCCACGAGCAGTACTTC
CASSEEGRGHEQYF
>TRBV2|TRBD1|TRBJ1-1|many|15
TGTGCCAGCAGTTCTCGGACAGGGAGCACAAGTGGGGCTTTCTTT
CASSSRTGSTSGAFF
>TRBV19|-|TRBJ1-5|few|15
TGTGCCAGTAGTCCGGGACGGACGATGAATCAGCCCCAGCATTTT
CASSPGRTMNQPQHF
>TRBV12-3/TRBV12-4|-|TRBJ2-7|many|15
TGTGCCAGCAGTTCCACAGACAGAGTTTCCTACGAGCAGTACTTC
CASSSTDRVSYEQYF
>TRBV18|-|TRBJ2-2|-|15
TGTGCCAGCTCACCATTGGGGGCGAACACCGGGGAGCTGTTTTTT
CASSPLGANTGELFF
>TRBV2|-|TRBJ1-1|-|13
TGTGCCAGCACTAGAGACATGAACACTGAAGCTTTCTTT
CASTRDMNTEAFF
>TRBV12-2|-|TRBJ1-1|-|21
TGTGCAAGTCGCCGTGACCATAACACTCGTCCCGGGACAGGGAGGGGGACTGAAGCTTTCTTT
CASRRDHNTRPGTGRGTEAFF
>TRBV4-2|TRBD1|TRBJ1-2|many|15
TGTGCCAGCAGCCAGAGGACAGGGGGCCTATATGGCTACACCTTC
CASSQRTGGLYGYTF
>TRBV5-1|-|TRBJ1-5|many|14
TGCGCCAGCAGTTCCGGACAGAACAATCAGCCCCAGCATTTT
CASSSGQNNQPQHF
>TRBV12-3/TRBV12-4|-|TRBJ2-5|many|15
TGTGCCAGCAGTTCCCAGAGCGGCCGCCAAGAGACCCAGTACTTC
CASSSQSGRQETQYF
>TRBV6-2/TRBV6-3|-|TRBJ2-1|many|17
TGTGCCAGCAGTTACGGGAGGGGGTCAGGGAGTAACGATGAGCAGTTCTTC
CASSYGRGSGSNDEQFF
>TRBV7-8|TRBD1|TRBJ1-4|-|16
TGTGCCAGCAGCTTAGCGCGTCAGGGGGCAGGGGAAAAACTGTTTTTT
CASSLARQGAGEKLFF
>TRBV2|TRBD1|TRBJ1-5|-|18
TGTGCCAGCAGCGGCGACAGGGCCTCCCGTGGTGGCAATCAGCCCCAGCATTTT
CASSGDRASRGGNQPQHF
>TRBV29-1|-|TRBJ2-5|-|15
TGCAGCGTTGATTTTAATTCGGGGTTCCAAGAGACCCAGTACTTC
CSVDFNSGFQETQYF
>TRBV12-3/TRBV12-4|-|TRBJ1-2|many|14
TGTGCCAGCTCGCTATCGGGACAAACGAATGGCTACACCTTC
CASSLSGQTNGYTF
>TRBV2|-|TRBJ1-1|-|16
TGTGCCAGCAGTTCCCGCGCCCAGAGTCGGGACACTGAAGCTTTCTTT
CASSSRAQSRDTEAFF
>TRBV20-1|TRBD2|TRBJ2-1|many|14
TGCAGTGCTAAGGTTTGGGGGGGATACAATGAGCAGTTCTTC
CSAKVWGGYNEQFF
>TRBV11-2|-|TRBJ2-7|-|15
TGTGCCAGCAGCTTAATCTGGGGGGAGGCGAACGAGCAGTACTTC
CASSLIWGEANEQYF
>TRBV5-1|TRBD1|TRBJ2-5|few|14
TGCGCCAGCAGCGTGGGACAGAGCGGTGAGACCCAGTACTTC
CASSVGQSGETQYF
>TRBV7-9|-|TRBJ1-4|many|12
TGTGCCAGCAGCCGCGAGGGAGGAAAACTGTTTTTT
CASSREGGKLFF
>TRBV9|-|TRBJ2-1|-|12
TGTGCCAGCAGCGCAGGCAGGTTCGAGCAGTTCTTC
CASSAGRFEQFF
>TRBV20-1|TRBD2|TRBJ2-2|-|14
TGCAGTGCCACAGCGGGGGGGCCCGCCGGGGAGCTGTTTTTT
CSATAGGPAGELFF
>TRBV29-1|-|TRBJ1-2|-|16
TGCAGCGTTGAAGTCCGCCGGGGGGAGGGGGGGTATGGCTACACCTTC
CSVEVRRGEGGYGYTF
>TRBV6-5|-|TRBJ1-3|-|15
TGTGCCAGCAGTTACGCAGGGACTCCTGGAAACACCATATATTTT
CASSYAGTPGNTIYF
>TRBV5-1|-|TRBJ2-7|few|15
TGCGCCAGCAGCGTTGCCCGGTTCGGGGCGAGCGAGCAGTACTTC
CASSVARFGASEQYF
>TRBV6-1|-|TRBJ1-2|-|13
TGTGCCAGCAGCCAACAGGTTAACTATGGCTACACCTTC
CASSQQVNYGYTF
>TRBV7-9|-|TRBJ1-3|-|15
TGTGCCAGCAGCTTGGTCGGGGTCTCTGGAAACACCATATATTTT
CASSLVGVSGNTIYF
>TRBV6-1|-|TRBJ1-1|-|11
TGTGCCAGCTTTTGGAACACTGAAGCTTTCTTT
CASFWNTEAFF
>TRBV4-1|-|TRBJ1-2|few|14
TGCGCCAGCAGCCAAGATGGTACGCGGCTTGGCTACACCTTC
CASSQDGTRLGYTF